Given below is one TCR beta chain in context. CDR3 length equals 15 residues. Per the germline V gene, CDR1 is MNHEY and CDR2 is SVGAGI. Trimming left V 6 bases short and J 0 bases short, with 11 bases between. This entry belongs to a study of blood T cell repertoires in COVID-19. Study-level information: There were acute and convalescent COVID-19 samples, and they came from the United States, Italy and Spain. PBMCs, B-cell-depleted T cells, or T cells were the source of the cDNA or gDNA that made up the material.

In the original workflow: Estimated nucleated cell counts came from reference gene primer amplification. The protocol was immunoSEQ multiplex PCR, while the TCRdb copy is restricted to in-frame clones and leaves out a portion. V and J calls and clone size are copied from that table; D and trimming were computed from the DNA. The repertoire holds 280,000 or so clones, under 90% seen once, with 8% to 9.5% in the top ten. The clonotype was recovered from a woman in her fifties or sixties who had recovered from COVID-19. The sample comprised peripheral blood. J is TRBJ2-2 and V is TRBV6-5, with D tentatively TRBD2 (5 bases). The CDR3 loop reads CASSFSVSNTGELFF. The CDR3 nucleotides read TGTGCCAGCAGCTTTAGCGTATCGAACACCGGGGAGCTGTTTTTT.